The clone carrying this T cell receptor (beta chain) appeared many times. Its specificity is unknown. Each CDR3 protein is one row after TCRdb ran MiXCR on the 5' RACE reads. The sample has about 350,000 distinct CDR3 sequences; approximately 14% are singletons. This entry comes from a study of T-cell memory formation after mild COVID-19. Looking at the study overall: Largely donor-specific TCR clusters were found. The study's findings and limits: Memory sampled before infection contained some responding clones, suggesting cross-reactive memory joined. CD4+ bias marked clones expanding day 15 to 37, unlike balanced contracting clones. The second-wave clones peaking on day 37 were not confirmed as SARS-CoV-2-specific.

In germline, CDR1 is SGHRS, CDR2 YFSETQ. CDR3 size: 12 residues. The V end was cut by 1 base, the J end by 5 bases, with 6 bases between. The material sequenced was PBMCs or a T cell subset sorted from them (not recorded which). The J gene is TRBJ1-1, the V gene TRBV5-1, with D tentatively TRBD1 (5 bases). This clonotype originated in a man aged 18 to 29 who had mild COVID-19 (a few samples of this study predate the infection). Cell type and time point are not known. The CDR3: CASSLPGTEAFF. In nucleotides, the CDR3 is TGCGCCAGCAGCTTGCCAGGGACTGAAGCTTTCTTT.